What follows are 21 T cell receptor beta chains derived from one specimen sequenced in a study of cytomegalovirus exposure and HLA in healthy donors. The primer mix had 60 Vbeta and 13 Jbeta primers. Sequenced by immunoSEQ multiplex PCR; TCRdb stores in-frame clones only, minus some. The top ten clones hold 16% of a sample with more than 95,000 clones, approximately 12% of them seen once. The specimen was PBMCs. The source is a man between 40 and 49 years old in good health and CMV-seropositive.

This clone was detected a few times. The V gene is TRBV29-1, the J gene TRBJ2-3; 12 positions match TRBD2. Germline V gene sequence: CDR1 SQVTM, CDR2 ANQGSEA. V lost 7 bases and J lost 5; bases outside the gene matches: 7. The CDR3 covers 14 residues. As DNA, the CDR3 is TGCAGCGCTGTACTAGCGGGAGGAATAGATACGCAGTATTTT. This codes for CSAVLAGGIDTQYF.

In this sample, this clone turned up a few times. The chain carries TRBV6-1 and TRBJ2-1; 7 bases match TRBD2. Per germline, CDR1 MNHNS and CDR2 SASEGT. This CDR3 region has 13 residues. V dropped 8 bases and J dropped 7; count of bases not matched to a gene: 8. The CDR3 DNA sequence: TGTGCCAGCCGGGGAGCGGGAAGGAATGAGCAGTTCTTC. Protein product: CASRGAGRNEQFF.

This clone was observed a few times. V gene TRBV10-2 combines with J gene TRBJ2-3; TRBD2 matches 13 bases. This CDR3 is 17 amino acids long. Looked up from germline, CDR1 is WSHSY and CDR2 is SAAADI. The junction had 9 bases not matched to a gene; V was cut back by 9 bases and J by 0 bases. The DNA of the CDR3 is TGCGCCAGAACAACTAGCGGGAGGGCCCATAGCACAGATACGCAGTATTTT. Translation gives CARTTSGRAHSTDTQYF.

The V gene is TRBV7-9, the J gene TRBJ2-3, with TRBD2 as a possible D gene (6 bases). Germline CDR1 reads SEHNR; CDR2 reads FQNEAQ (reference sequence). CDR3 length equals 15 residues. V lost 5 bases, J lost 1 base, and 13 bases lay in between. The CDR3 coding sequence is TGTGCCAGCAGCCCGGGGGATTCGCGCACAGATACGCAGTATTTT. Its translation: CASSPGDSRTDTQYF.

The chain is built from TRBV7-9 and TRBJ2-1; D ambiguous. The CDR3 runs to 12 residues. CDR1 is SEHNR, CDR2 FQNEAQ, per germline (reference sequence). V was cut by 1 base and J by 7 bases, with 5 bases left in between. DNA for the CDR3: TGTGCCAGCAGCTTAGGTCTGAATGAGCAGTTCTTC. Translating it yields CASSLGLNEQFF.

This chain uses TRBV28 with TRBJ2-5; 7 nucleotides match TRBD2. Trimming at V came to 3 bases and at J to 2 bases, leaving 3 bases not matched to a gene. This CDR3 region has 14 residues. Germline V gene lookup returns CDR1 MDHEN and CDR2 SYDVKM. The CDR3 sequence: CASSFSGGQETQYF. In DNA form, the CDR3 reads TGTGCCAGCAGTTTCTCGGGGGGTCAAGAGACCCAGTACTTC.

V gene TRBV7-6 combines with J gene TRBJ1-1; possibly TRBD1 for D (5 bases). The V end lost 6 bases, the J end lost 1 base, and 9 bases lay between the germline ends. The germline gives CDR1 SGHVS, CDR2 FNYEAQ. This CDR3 spans 13 amino acids. As DNA, the CDR3 is TGTGCCAGCAGGGGGGGTGGGAACACTGAAGCTTTCTTT. This codes for CASRGGGNTEAFF. Full variable domain (rest looked up from reference TRBV7-6 and TRBJ1-1): GAGVSQSPRYKVTKRGQDVALRCDPISGHVSLYWYRQALGQGPEFLTYFNYEAQQDKSGLPNDRFSAERPEGSISTLTIQRTEQRDSAMYRCASRGGGNTEAFFGQGTRLTVV.

V gene TRBV6-1 combines with J gene TRBJ1-5; 8 nucleotides match TRBD1. Germline V lookup: CDR1 MNHNS, CDR2 SASEGT. The trim removed 6 bases at V and 6 bases at J, leaving 10 bases unmatched. The CDR3 extends over 15 amino acids. This CDR3 is CASRPGQGAGQPQHF. DNA of the CDR3: TGTGCCAGCAGACCCGGGCAGGGGGCAGGTCAGCCCCAGCATTTT.

The table lists this clone with a few counts. The chain joins TRBV7-9 to TRBJ2-3; D perhaps matches TRBD1 (6 bases). Per germline, CDR1 SEHNR and CDR2 FQNEAQ (reference sequence). The CDR3 sequence is 12 residues long. Trimming took 11 bases from V and 5 from J, leaving 14 bases between them. The CDR3 loop reads CASTWGQDTQYF. The DNA of the CDR3 is TGTGCCTCAACCTGGGGGCAAGATACGCAGTATTTT.

The genes are TRBV2 and TRBJ2-1, with D possibly being TRBD1 (5 bases). The CDR3 covers 11 residues. Trimming removed 7 bases from V and 9 bases from J, with 10 bases in between. The germline V gene encodes CDR1 SNHLY and CDR2 FYNNEI. The CDR3 DNA follows: TGTGCCAGCAAAGGGGAAGCTGAGCAGTTCTTC. This translates into CASKGEAEQFF.

The genes are TRBV27 and TRBJ2-7; D might be TRBD1 (5 bases). This CDR3 comprises 14 residues. Germline V lookup: CDR1 MNHEY, CDR2 SMNVEV (reference sequence). V was cut by 2 bases and J by 1 base, with 9 bases left in between. The DNA for the CDR3 is TGTGCCAGCAGTTTAACCAGGGAATCCTACGAGCAGTACTTC. Protein: CASSLTRESYEQYF.

This clone was detected only a few times. The J gene is TRBJ2-3, the V gene TRBV4-1; 13 positions match TRBD2. The CDR3 covers 16 residues. Looked up from germline, CDR1 is MGHRA and CDR2 is YSYEKL. V shed 3 bases, J shed 4 bases, and the junction held 4 bases outside the gene matches. CDR3 sequence (DNA): TGCGCCAGCAGCCAGAGGACTAGCGGGAGTTCAGATACGCAGTATTTT. Protein product: CASSQRTSGSSDTQYF.

This clone was found a few times. The chain combines TRBV11-2 with TRBJ2-7, with TRBD2 identical over 10 bases. The CDR3 has 15 residues. The V gene's germline CDR1 is SGHAT and CDR2 FQNNGV. V lost 4 bases to trimming and J lost 0 bases; unmatched junction nucleotides: 3. CDR3 DNA sequence: TGTGCCAGCAGCTCTAGCGGGAGTCTCTCCTACGAGCAGTACTTC. Its protein is CASSSSGSLSYEQYF. The full variable domain, with the rest looked up from reference TRBV11-2 and TRBJ2-7, is EAGVAQSPRYKIIEKRQSVAFWCNPISGHATLYWYQQILGQGPKLLIQFQNNGVVDDSQLPKDRFSAERLKGVDSTLKIQPAKLEDSAVYLCASSSSGSLSYEQYFGPGTRLTVT.

This clone showed up just a few times. The chain uses TRBV27 and TRBJ1-1; 11 bases align to TRBD1. Trimming cost V 3 bases and J 5 bases; bases outside gene matches: 2. Germline CDR1 reads MNHEY; CDR2 reads SMNVEV (reference sequence). CDR3 length: 14 residues. The CDR3 DNA sequence: TGTGCCAGCAGTTTGGGACAGGGGGTTACTGAAGCTTTCTTT. This translates into CASSLGQGVTEAFF.

The genes are TRBV28 and TRBJ2-5, with 7 bases that match TRBD2. V shed 2 bases, J shed 2 bases, and the junction held 5 bases outside the gene matches. CDR3 size: 15 residues. Per germline, CDR1 MDHEN and CDR2 SYDVKM. The CDR3 here is CASSLQASGQETQYF. Here the CDR3 DNA reads TGTGCCAGCAGTTTACAGGCTAGCGGACAAGAGACCCAGTACTTC.

This chain uses TRBV10-3 with TRBJ2-3, with D unresolved. CDR1 ENHRY and CDR2 SYGVKD come from the germline V gene. There are 14 residues in the CDR3. V was pared by 4 bases and J by 0 bases, with 8 bases between. The CDR3 nucleotides read TGTGCCATCAGTGTGGGCACTAGCACAGATACGCAGTATTTT. As protein: CAISVGTSTDTQYF.

This clone was counted between two and nine times. This chain connects TRBV19 to TRBJ2-7; TRBD1 matches 7 bases. The germline CDR1 and CDR2 sequences are LNHDA and SQIVND (reference sequence). The ends lost 7 bases at V and 3 bases at J; junction bases unmatched: 12. This CDR3 region has 15 residues. The CDR3 DNA sequence: TGTGCCAGTACCGTGACAGGGAACTCCTTCTACGAGCAGTACTTC. Amino acid sequence: CASTVTGNSFYEQYF.

This chain uses TRBV19 with TRBJ1-4; a weak D match, TRBD1 (5 bases). Germline V gene lookup returns CDR1 LNHDA and CDR2 SQIVND (reference sequence). V lost 7 bases, J lost 7 bases, and 19 bases lay in between. This CDR3 is built from 15 residues. CDR3: CASTYPTERGEKLFF. The DNA of the CDR3 is TGTGCCAGTACCTATCCTACGGAAAGGGGTGAAAAACTGTTTTTT.

V and J are TRBV25-1 and TRBJ2-2; D possibly corresponds to TRBD1 (6 bases). V gave up 9 bases and J gave up 1 base, with 9 bases separating them. Germline loops: CDR1 MGHDK, CDR2 SYGVNS. This CDR3 has 13 residues. This CDR3 is CASRQVNTGELFF. As DNA, the CDR3 is TGTGCCAGTCGACAGGTGAACACCGGGGAGCTGTTTTTT.

The chain has TRBV2 and TRBJ2-7, with 8 bases lining up with TRBD1. Germline-derived CDR1 and CDR2 are SNHLY and FYNNEI. The CDR3 extends over 14 amino acids. J gave up 1 base and V 7 bases, and 6 bases lay outside the gene matches. The CDR3 bases are TGTGCCAGCACCCAACAGGGGGGATCCTACGAGCAGTACTTC. This gives the protein CASTQQGGSYEQYF.

This clone turned up a few times. The rearrangement joins TRBV7-2 to TRBJ2-2; D unresolved. This CDR3 has 14 amino acids. Germline assignment: CDR1 SGHTA and CDR2 FQGNSA. V lost 0 bases and J 5 bases, leaving 7 bases between the germline ends. For the CDR3, the DNA is TGTGCCAGCAGCTTAGCTGGGCCAACCGGGGAGCTGTTTTTT. This gives the protein CASSLAGPTGELFF.